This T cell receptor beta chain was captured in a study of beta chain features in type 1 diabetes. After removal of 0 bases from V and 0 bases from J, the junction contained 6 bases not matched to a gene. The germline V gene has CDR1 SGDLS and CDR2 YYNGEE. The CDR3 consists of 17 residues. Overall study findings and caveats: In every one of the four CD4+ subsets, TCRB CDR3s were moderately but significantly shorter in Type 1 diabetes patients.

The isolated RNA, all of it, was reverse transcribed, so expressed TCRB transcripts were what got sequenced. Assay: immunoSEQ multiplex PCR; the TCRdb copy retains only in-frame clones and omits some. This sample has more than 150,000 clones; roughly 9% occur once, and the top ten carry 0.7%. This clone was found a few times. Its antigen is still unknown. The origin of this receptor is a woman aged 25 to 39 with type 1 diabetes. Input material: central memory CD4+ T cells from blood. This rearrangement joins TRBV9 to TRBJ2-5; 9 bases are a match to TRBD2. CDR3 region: CASSVGASGANQETQYF. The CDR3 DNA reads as TGTGCCAGCAGCGTAGGCGCTAGCGGGGCAAACCAAGAGACCCAGTACTTC. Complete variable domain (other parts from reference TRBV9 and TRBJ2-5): DSGVTQTPKHLITATGQRVTLRCSPRSGDLSVYWYQQSLDQGLQFLIQYYNGEERAKGNILERFSAQQFPDLHSELNLSSLELGDSALYFCASSVGASGANQETQYFGPGTRLLVL.